Reported below is one T cell receptor (beta chain). This sample is drawn from a study of cytomegalovirus exposure and HLA in healthy donors. This PCR relied on a set of 60 Vbeta primers and 13 Jbeta primers. Measured with immunoSEQ multiplex PCR; TCRdb has only the in-frame clones, and not every one. The sample has over 150,000 clones, about 82% seen once. With V trimmed by 3 bases and J by 2 bases, 9 bases remained unmatched. The germline V gene has CDR1 SGHAT and CDR2 FQNNGV. CDR3 length: 17 amino acids. The sequence derives from a woman aged 45 to 65 in good health and CMV-seropositive. Material: PBMCs. V and J are TRBV11-2 and TRBJ2-2, with 7 bases identical to TRBD1. The DNA for the CDR3 is TGTGCCAGCAGCTTCCGTCCGGGACAGAGAAACACCGGGGAGCTGTTTTTT. This sequence encodes CASSFRPGQRNTGELFF.